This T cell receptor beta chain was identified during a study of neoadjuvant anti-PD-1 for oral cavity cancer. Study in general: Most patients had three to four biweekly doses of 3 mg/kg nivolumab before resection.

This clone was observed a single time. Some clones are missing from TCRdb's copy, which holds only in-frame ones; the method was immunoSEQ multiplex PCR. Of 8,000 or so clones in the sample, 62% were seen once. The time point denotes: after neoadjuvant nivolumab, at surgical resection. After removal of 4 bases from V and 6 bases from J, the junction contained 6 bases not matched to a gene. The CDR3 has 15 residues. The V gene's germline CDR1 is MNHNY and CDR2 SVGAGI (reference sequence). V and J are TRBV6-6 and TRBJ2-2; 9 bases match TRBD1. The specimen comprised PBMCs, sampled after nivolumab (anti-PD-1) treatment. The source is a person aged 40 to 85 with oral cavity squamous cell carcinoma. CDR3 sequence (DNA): TGTGCCAGCAGTTTCCAACAGGGGGCCGCCGGGGAGCTGTTTTTT. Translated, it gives CASSFQQGAAGELFF.